This TCR beta chain was retrieved from a study of T cell responses to AZD1222 COVID-19 vaccine (dated by TCRdb to about 2021). About the full investigation: A total of over 230 trial participants underwent TCR sequencing, of whom approximately 210 received two doses of AZD1222 and about 25 received two doses of the MenACWY control vaccine. Trial participants were enrolled into age subgroups of 18-55, 56-69 and 70-plus years, which contained about 150, 28 and 57 TCR-sequenced participants, respectively. Results the study describes overall, beyond this receptor: The 56-69-year group was small, and its depth increase did not reach significance, likely because of low power. The vaccine-associated CD4 TCRs covered the entire spike protein, and the dominant responses fell in regions 160-218 and 743-854. Epitopes outside the regions mutated in the B.1.351 and B.1.1.7 variants were reportedly recognized by nearly half of the unique spike-specific TCRs. Spike-specific TCR breadth and depth rose significantly after two AZD1222 doses compared with day 0 and with MenACWY recipients. Because no day 14 peak-response samples were available, repertoires were characterized only after the peak T cell response. Conclusions about previously exposed vaccinees were limited because only six AZD1222 recipients were SARS-CoV-2 seropositive at baseline. Most participants were white British and females outnumbered males, and the authors suggested that clonal diversity may have been underestimated.

Per the publication, the time point label means: baseline before first vaccination. Sample treatment or condition, as interpreted from the label and publication: meningococcal conjugate vaccine given as trial control. Vaccinee samples were obtained from the UK trials COV001 and COV002, which included a single-blind randomized controlled phase 2/3 trial of AZD1222 (ChAdOx1 nCoV-19) in healthy adults. For TCRbeta chain sequencing, PBMC samples from trial participants were taken at day 0 and at day 28 after the second dose. The CDR3 regions of human TCRbeta chains were subjected to immunosequencing. The authors processed their data as follows. Repertoire TCRs were checked for matches against a reference library of SARS-CoV-2-specific TCRs that had been generated using the MIRA antigen-specificity platform. Breadth was defined as the fraction of unique TCRs that were SARS-CoV-2-associated. Depth was defined as the fraction of total T cells that were SARS-CoV-2-associated. Using the MIRA data, each spike-specific TCR was mapped to the spike region that the TCR reacts to and placed in a CD4 or CD8 class. Log10-transformed breadth and depth values were compared by one-way ANOVA with Sidak's multiple comparisons tests. TCRdb took this table from immuneACCESS and kept in-frame rearrangements with V and J called. Such tables lack part of the clones; where checked against another copy, unresolved V genes explain under half of the gap, and the rest is unexplained. V, J and clone size derive from that table, while D and trimming were established from the DNA sequence. In all, the sample holds more than 70,000 clones, and approximately 88% of those were seen once. In total, the top ten clones hold approximately 5.4% of the sample.

A remark on this clone: What this receptor recognizes is not known. No quality values exist for individual bases; no much larger clone is one base distant.

From a lookup of the germline V gene, CDR1 and CDR2 are SGDLS and YYNGEE. The CDR3 covers 15 residues, taking in both the cysteine and the phenylalanine. Only the CDR3 portion is preserved as DNA: 45 bases, with reading frame beginning at the first base. The junction shows trimming of 0 bases on V and 0 bases on J, plus 8 bases between the germline ends. This specimen was peripheral blood, taken on day 0 of MenACWY control vaccination. The source is an adult in good health. The chain was built from TRBV9 and TRBJ2-3, with no confidently assigned D gene. The DNA sequence is given as TGTGCCAGCAGCGTAGGAGGAGAAAGCACAGATACGCAGTATTTT. Its product reads: CASSVGGESTDTQYF.